The 4 T cell receptor beta chains listed next were all sequenced from one sample in a study of chemoradiotherapy in HPV16-positive cancers. The data were produced by immunoSEQ multiplex PCR, yet TCRdb's version contains in-frame clones alone and is incomplete. The table includes around 12,000 clones, 70% to 80% detected once. This sample was obtained from a patient who underwent chemoradiotherapy. These receptor sequences come from a human donor with HPV-associated anogenital cancer.

The genes are TRBV5-1 and TRBJ2-3, with D unclear. The V gene's germline CDR1 is SGHRS and CDR2 YFSETQ. Trimming left V 3 bases short and J 6 bases short, with 11 bases between. The CDR3 spans 13 residues. The CDR3 nucleotides are TGCGCCAGCAGCTCGAACAGTGGGGATACGCAGTATTTT. Translated: CASSSNSGDTQYF.

This clone was seen a single time. The chain couples TRBV11-2 to TRBJ2-6; D is unresolved. This CDR3 spans 16 amino acids. Germline lookup yields CDR1 SGHAT and CDR2 FQNNGV. Trimming removed 5 bases from V and 0 bases from J, with 11 bases in between. The CDR3 is CASSGTARSGANVLTF. The CDR3 DNA reads as TGTGCCAGCAGCGGAACAGCTCGCTCTGGGGCCAACGTCCTGACTTTC. The variable domain in full, completed from reference TRBV11-2 and TRBJ2-6, reads EAGVAQSPRYKIIEKRQSVAFWCNPISGHATLYWYQQILGQGPKLLIQFQNNGVVDDSQLPKDRFSAERLKGVDSTLKIQPAKLEDSAVYLCASSGTARSGANVLTFGAGSRLTVL.

The chain uses TRBV25-1 and TRBJ2-2, with 7 bases that match TRBD1. CDR3 length: 15 amino acids. The V gene's germline CDR1 is MGHDK and CDR2 SYGVNS. With 2 bases clipped from V and 7 bases from J, the junction kept 7 bases outside the gene matches. DNA of the CDR3: TGTGCCAGCAGTGAACCACAGGGGTCGGTCGGGGAGCTGTTTTTT. Translation: CASSEPQGSVGELFF.

The J gene is TRBJ1-2, the V gene TRBV6-1; D not certain. Germline V lookup: CDR1 MNHNS, CDR2 SASEGT. This CDR3 has 12 residues. The V gene lost 4 bases and the J gene lost 3 bases, with 6 bases spanning the gap. Here the CDR3 reads CASSVVDYGYTF. CDR3 bases: TGTGCCAGCAGTGTTGTGGACTATGGCTACACCTTC.